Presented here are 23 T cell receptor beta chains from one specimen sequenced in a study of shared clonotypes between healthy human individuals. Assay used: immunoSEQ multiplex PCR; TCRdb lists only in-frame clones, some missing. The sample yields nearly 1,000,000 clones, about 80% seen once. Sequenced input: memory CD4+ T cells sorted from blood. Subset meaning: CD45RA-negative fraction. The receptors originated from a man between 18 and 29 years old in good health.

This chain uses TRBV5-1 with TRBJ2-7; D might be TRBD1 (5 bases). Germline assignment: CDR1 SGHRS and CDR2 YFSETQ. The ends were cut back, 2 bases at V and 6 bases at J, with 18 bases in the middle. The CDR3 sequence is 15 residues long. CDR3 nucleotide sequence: TGCGCCAGCAGCTTTTTCCACGATCAGGGTGGCGAGCAGTACTTC. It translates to CASSFFHDQGGEQYF.

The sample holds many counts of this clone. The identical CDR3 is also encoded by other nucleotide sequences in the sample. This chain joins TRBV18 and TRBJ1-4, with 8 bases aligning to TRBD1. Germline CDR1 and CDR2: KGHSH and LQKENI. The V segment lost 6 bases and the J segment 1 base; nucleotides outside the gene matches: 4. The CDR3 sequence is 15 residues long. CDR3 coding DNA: TGTGCCAGCTCCCTAACAGGGGGAACTAATGAAAAACTGTTTTTT. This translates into CASSLTGGTNEKLFF.

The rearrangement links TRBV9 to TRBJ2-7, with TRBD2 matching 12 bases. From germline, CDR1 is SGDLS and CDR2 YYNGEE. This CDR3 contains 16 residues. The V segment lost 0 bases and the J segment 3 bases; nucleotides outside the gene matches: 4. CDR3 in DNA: TGTGCCAGCAGCGTAGGACTAGCGGGAGCTAGCTACGAGCAGTACTTC. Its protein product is CASSVGLAGASYEQYF.

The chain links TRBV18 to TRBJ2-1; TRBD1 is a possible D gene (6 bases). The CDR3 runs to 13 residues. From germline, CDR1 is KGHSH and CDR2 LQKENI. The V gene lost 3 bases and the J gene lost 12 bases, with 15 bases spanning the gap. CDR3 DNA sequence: TGTGCCAGCTCACCCCGCAGGACAGACAGGCAGTTCTTC. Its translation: CASSPRRTDRQFF.

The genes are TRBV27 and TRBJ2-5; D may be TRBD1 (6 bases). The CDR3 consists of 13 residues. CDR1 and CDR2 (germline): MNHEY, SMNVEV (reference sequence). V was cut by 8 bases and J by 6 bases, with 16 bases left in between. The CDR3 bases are TGTGCCAGCGGGGGCTGGGGTGAAAAGACCCAGTACTTC. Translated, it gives CASGGWGEKTQYF.

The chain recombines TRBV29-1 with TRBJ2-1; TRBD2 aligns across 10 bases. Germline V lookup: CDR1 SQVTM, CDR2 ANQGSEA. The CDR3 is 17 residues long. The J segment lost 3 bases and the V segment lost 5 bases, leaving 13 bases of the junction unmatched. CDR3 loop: CSVRIEISGRLYNEQFF. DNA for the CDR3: TGCAGCGTTAGAATCGAAATTAGCGGGAGGCTCTACAATGAGCAGTTCTTC.

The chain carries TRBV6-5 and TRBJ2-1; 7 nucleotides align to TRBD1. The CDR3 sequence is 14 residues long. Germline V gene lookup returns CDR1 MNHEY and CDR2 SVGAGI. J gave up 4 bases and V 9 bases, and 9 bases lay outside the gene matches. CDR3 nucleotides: TGTGCCAGTGCTCGAGACAGGGCATACAATGAGCAGTTCTTC. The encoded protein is CASARDRAYNEQFF.

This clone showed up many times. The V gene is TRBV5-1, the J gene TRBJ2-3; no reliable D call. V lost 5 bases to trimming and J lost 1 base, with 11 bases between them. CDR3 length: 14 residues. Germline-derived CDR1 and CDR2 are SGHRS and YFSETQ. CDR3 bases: TGCGCCAGCAGAGAGCTAAGTGGCACAGATACGCAGTATTTT. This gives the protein CASRELSGTDTQYF.

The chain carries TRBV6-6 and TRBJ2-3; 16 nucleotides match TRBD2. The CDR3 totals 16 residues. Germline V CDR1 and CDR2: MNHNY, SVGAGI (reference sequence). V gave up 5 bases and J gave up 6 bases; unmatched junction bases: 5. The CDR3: CASSRGTSGRADTQYF. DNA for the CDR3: TGTGCCAGCAGTAGGGGGACTAGCGGGAGGGCCGATACGCAGTATTTT.

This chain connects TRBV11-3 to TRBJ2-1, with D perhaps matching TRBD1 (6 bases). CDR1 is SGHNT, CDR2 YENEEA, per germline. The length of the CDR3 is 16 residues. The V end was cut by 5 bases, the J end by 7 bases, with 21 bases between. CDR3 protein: CASSGTGTRSGNEQFF. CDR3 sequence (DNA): TGTGCCAGCAGCGGCACCGGGACAAGGTCGGGAAATGAGCAGTTCTTC. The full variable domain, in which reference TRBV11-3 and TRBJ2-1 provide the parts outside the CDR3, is EAGVVQSPRYKIIEKKQPVAFWCNPISGHNTLYWYLQNLGQGPELLIRYENEEAVDDSQLPKDRFSAERLKGVDSTLKIQPAELGDSAVYLCASSGTGTRSGNEQFFGPGTRLTVL.

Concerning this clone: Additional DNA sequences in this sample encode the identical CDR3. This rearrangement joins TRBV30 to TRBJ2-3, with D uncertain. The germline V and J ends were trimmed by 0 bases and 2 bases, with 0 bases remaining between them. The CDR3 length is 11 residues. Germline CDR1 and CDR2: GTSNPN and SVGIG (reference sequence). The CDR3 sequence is CAWSVTDTQYF. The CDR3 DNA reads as TGTGCCTGGAGTGTCACAGATACGCAGTATTTT.

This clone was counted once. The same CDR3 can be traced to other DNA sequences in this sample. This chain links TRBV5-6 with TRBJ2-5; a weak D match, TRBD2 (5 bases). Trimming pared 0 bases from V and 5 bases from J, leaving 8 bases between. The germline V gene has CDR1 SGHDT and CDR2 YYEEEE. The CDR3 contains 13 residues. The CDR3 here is CASSLAGGETQYF. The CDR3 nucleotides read TGTGCCAGCAGCTTGGCAGGAGGCGAGACCCAGTACTTC.

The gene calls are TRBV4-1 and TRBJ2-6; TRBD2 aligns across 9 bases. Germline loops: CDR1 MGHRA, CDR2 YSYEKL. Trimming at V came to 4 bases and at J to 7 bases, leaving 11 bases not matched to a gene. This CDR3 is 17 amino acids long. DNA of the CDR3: TGCGCCAGCAGCCCGGGACTAGCCCGTTCTATCGCCAACGTCCTGACTTTC. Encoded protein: CASSPGLARSIANVLTF.

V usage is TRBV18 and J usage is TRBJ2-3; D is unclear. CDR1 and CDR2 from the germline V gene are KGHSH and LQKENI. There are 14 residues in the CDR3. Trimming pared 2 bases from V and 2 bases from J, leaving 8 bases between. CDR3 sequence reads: CASSPDSYTDTQYF. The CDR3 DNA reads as TGTGCCAGCTCACCAGATTCCTACACAGATACGCAGTATTTT.

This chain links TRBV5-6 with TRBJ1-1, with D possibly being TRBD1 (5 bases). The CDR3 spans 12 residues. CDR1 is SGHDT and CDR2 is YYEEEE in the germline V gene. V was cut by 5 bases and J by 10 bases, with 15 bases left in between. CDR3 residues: CASSWAGTGAFF. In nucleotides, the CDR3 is TGTGCCAGCAGTTGGGCCGGGACGGGAGCTTTCTTT.

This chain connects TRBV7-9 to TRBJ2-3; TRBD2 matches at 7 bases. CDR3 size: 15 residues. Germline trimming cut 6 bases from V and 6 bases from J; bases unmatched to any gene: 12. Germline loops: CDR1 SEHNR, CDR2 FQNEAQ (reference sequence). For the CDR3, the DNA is TGTGCCAGCAGTCCGGGGAGGGCGTCCCCCGATACGCAGTATTTT. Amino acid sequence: CASSPGRASPDTQYF.

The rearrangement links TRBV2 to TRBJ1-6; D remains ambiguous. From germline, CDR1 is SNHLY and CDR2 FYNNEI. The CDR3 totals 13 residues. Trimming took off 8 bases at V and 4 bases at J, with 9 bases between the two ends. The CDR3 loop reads CASQDDYNSPLHF. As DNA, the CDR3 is TGTGCCAGCCAAGACGATTATAATTCACCCCTCCACTTT.

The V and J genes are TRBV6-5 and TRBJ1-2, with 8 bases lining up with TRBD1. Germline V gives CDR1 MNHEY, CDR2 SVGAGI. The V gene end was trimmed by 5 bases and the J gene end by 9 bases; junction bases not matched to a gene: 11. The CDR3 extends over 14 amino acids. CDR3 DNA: TGTGCCAGCAGTACAGGACAGGGCGCGAGTCGCTACACCTTC. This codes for CASSTGQGASRYTF.

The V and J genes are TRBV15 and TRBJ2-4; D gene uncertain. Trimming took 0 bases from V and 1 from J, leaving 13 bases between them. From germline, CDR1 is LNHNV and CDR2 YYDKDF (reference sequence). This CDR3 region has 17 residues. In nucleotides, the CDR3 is TGTGCCACCAGCAGAGATCGAGGAGAGACGGCCAAAAACATTCAGTACTTC. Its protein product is CATSRDRGETAKNIQYF.

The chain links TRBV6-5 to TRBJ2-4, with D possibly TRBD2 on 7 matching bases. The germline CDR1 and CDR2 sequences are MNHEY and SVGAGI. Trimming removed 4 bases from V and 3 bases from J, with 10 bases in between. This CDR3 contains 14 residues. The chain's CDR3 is CASSSGEGKNIQYF. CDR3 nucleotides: TGTGCCAGCAGTTCAGGGGAGGGCAAAAACATTCAGTACTTC.

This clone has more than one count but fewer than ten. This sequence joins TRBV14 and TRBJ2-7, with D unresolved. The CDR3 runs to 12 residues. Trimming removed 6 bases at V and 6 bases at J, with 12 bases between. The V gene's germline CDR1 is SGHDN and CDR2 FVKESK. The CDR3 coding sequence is TGTGCCAGCAGAGGGTTAGCCGCCGAGCAGTACTTC. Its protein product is CASRGLAAEQYF.

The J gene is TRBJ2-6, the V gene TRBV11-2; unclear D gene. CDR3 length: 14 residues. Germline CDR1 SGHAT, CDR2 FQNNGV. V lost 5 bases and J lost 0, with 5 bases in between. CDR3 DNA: TGTGCCAGCAGCCCGAGCTCTGGGGCCAACGTCCTGACTTTC. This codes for CASSPSSGANVLTF.

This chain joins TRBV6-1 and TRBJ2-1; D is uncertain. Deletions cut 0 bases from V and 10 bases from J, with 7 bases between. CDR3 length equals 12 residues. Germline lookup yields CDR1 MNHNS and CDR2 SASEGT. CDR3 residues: CASSEAGMEQFF. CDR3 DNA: TGTGCCAGCAGTGAAGCTGGCATGGAGCAGTTCTTC.